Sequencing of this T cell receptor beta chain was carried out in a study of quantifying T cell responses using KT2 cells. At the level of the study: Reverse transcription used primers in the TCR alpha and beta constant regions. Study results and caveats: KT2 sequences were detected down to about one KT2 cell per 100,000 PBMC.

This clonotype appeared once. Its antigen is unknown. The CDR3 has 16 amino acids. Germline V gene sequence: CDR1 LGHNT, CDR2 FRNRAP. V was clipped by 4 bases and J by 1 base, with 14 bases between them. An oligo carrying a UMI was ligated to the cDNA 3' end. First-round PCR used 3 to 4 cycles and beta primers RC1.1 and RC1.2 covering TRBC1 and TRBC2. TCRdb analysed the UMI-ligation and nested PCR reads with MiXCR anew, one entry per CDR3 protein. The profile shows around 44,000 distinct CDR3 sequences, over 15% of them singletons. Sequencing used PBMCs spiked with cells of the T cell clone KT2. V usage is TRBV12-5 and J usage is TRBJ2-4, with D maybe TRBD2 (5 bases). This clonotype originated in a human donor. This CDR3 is CASGSQQERAKNIQYF. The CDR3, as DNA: TGTGCTAGTGGTTCTCAACAAGAGCGGGCCAAAAACATTCAGTACTTC. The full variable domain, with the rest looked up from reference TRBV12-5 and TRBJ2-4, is DARVTQTPRHKVTEMGQEVTMRCQPILGHNTVFWYRQTMMQGLELLAYFRNRAPLDDSGMPKDRFSAEMPDATLATLKIQPSEPRDSAVYFCASGSQQERAKNIQYFGAGTRLSVL.